Listed here are 27 T cell receptor beta chains from one sample, sequenced in a study of CD8+CD57+ T cells in acquired aplastic anemia. For sequencing, patients were chosen who had shown expansion of CD8+CD57+ cells by flow cytometry. Genomic DNA, serving as template, underwent TCR beta VDJ and CDR3 profiling. In TCRdb, the reads were re-called with MiXCR into one record per CDR3 protein. The sample includes 180,000 or so distinct CDR3 sequences, roughly 65% of them seen just once. The sequencing sample was made of sorted CD4+, CD8+, or CD8+CD57+ T cells (not recorded which) from PBMCs. Source of these receptors: a human donor with aplastic anemia.

J is TRBJ1-2 and V is TRBV7-2; weak D call: TRBD1 (6 bases). Trimming cost V 5 bases and J 8 bases, with 18 bases left between them. CDR1 is SGHTA, CDR2 FQGNSA, per germline. The CDR3 runs to 14 residues. CDR3 in amino acids: CASSQQPDRRGYTF. As DNA, the CDR3 is TGTGCCAGCAGCCAACAACCCGACAGGCGAGGCTACACCTTC.

The CDR3 region is CASSRTGPNQPQHF. As DNA, the CDR3 is TGTGCCAGTAGTAGGACAGGGCCTAATCAGCCCCAGCATTTT. The V and J genes are TRBV19 and TRBJ1-5, with TRBD1 matching over 8 bases. The length of the CDR3 is 14 residues. Germline assignment: CDR1 LNHDA and CDR2 SQIVND (reference sequence). J was trimmed by 4 bases and V by 4 bases; bases with no gene match: 3.

This clonotype was recorded at least ten times. V usage is TRBV2 and J usage is TRBJ2-7, with D perhaps TRBD2 (5 bases). Between the trimmed V and J ends, which lost 7 bases and 3 bases, there was a span of 16 bases. CDR3 length: 14 amino acids. Looked up from germline, CDR1 is SNHLY and CDR2 is FYNNEI. As DNA, the CDR3 is TGTGCCAGCATAAAAAAGGACGGGATCTACGAGCAGTACTTC. The encoded protein is CASIKKDGIYEQYF.

This clonotype has a single count. This could be a read error, since a much larger clone is one nucleotide away. The genes are TRBV12-3 or TRBV12-4 and TRBJ2-3; 9 positions match TRBD2. Trimming at V came to 4 bases and at J to 5 bases, leaving 7 bases not matched to a gene. The CDR3 totals 15 residues. In DNA form, the CDR3 reads TGTGCCAGCAGTTCTCTAGCGGGGTACGGAGATACGCAGTATTTT. It encodes CASSSLAGYGDTQYF.

At least ten counts were recorded for this clonotype. The V call is TRBV2, the J call TRBJ1-2; the D is unclear. The germline V gene has CDR1 SNHLY and CDR2 FYNNEI. V gave up 3 bases and J gave up 0 bases, with 8 bases separating them. The CDR3 covers 14 residues. CDR3 sequence: CASSDRPTNYGYTF. For the CDR3, the DNA is TGTGCCAGCAGTGATCGACCTACTAACTATGGCTACACCTTC. The full variable domain, rest sourced from reference TRBV2 and TRBJ1-2, is EPEVTQTPSHQVTQMGQEVILRCVPISNHLYFYWYRQILGQKVEFLVSFYNNEISEKSEIFDDQFSVERPDGSNFTLKIRSTKLEDSAMYFCASSDRPTNYGYTFGSGTRLTVV.

V usage is TRBV7-6 and J usage is TRBJ1-6, with a tentative D call TRBD1 (5 bases). Trimming removed 1 base at V and 7 bases at J, with 11 bases between. Germline V gene lookup returns CDR1 SGHVS and CDR2 FNYEAQ. The CDR3 sequence is 15 residues long. The CDR3 DNA follows: TGTGCCAGCAGCTTAGTGCGACAGCTCAATTCACCCCTCCACTTT. The encoded protein is CASSLVRQLNSPLHF.

The chain links TRBV12-3 or TRBV12-4 to TRBJ1-3; D is possibly TRBD1 (6 bases). Trimming took off 3 bases at V and 0 bases at J, with 12 bases between the two ends. CDR3 length: 16 residues. The DNA of the CDR3 is TGTGCCAGCAGTTTTGGGACATACAGCTCTGGAAACACCATATATTTT. Protein: CASSFGTYSSGNTIYF.

The sample holds many counts of this clonotype. The V call is TRBV6-6, the J call TRBJ1-1; no definite D call. Germline lookup yields CDR1 MNHNY and CDR2 SVGAGI (reference sequence). V gave up 7 bases and J gave up 1 base, with 16 bases separating them. The CDR3 spans 15 residues. For the CDR3, the DNA is TGTGCCAGCACCACACACGAGGACTGGAACACTGAAGCTTTCTTT. Encoded protein: CASTTHEDWNTEAFF.

Notes on this clonotype: One end of the junction does not line up with germline, which may come from a read error. V usage is TRBV2 and J usage is TRBJ1-3; 8 positions match TRBD1. The CDR3 spans 15 residues. Germline assignment: CDR1 SNHLY and CDR2 FYNNEI. The DNA for the CDR3 is TGTGCCAGCAAGGGACAGGCCACCTCTGGCAACACCATATATTTT. This encodes CASKGQATSGNTIYF.

This clonotype was counted a single time. The chain combines TRBV29-1 with TRBJ1-2, with a tentative D call TRBD1 (5 bases). Germline CDR1 and CDR2: SQVTM and ANQGSEA. V was trimmed by 6 bases and J by 4 bases, leaving 12 bases between them. CDR3 length equals 12 residues. The CDR3 coding sequence is TGCAGCGTGGCGGGGGAACTCTATGGCTACACCTTC. This translates into CSVAGELYGYTF.

This chain's CDR3 is CASSPFKLNTEAFF. For the CDR3, the DNA is TGTGCCAGCAGCCCTTTTAAATTGAACACTGAAGCTTTCTTT. The chain uses TRBV7-8 and TRBJ1-1; D gene uncertain. In germline, CDR1 is SGHVS, CDR2 FQNEAQ. The ends were cut back, 5 bases at V and 0 bases at J, with 10 bases in the middle. The CDR3 is 14 residues long.

This rearrangement joins TRBV9 to TRBJ1-2; no clear D gene. V was pared by 9 bases and J by 0 bases, with 15 bases between. CDR1 is SGDLS, CDR2 YYNGEE, per germline. The CDR3 spans 14 residues. The CDR3 DNA follows: TGTGCCACCCAGTTCCGTGGAGCTAACTATGGCTACACCTTC. Translating it yields CATQFRGANYGYTF. Combining the CDR3 with reference TRBV9 and TRBJ1-2 gives the whole variable domain DSGVTQTPKHLITATGQRVTLRCSPRSGDLSVYWYQQSLDQGLQFLIQYYNGEERAKGNILERFSAQQFPDLHSELNLSSLELGDSALYFCATQFRGANYGYTFGSGTRLTVV.

The rearrangement links TRBV2 to TRBJ1-1; TRBD1 might be the D (6 bases). The CDR3 has 13 amino acids. The germline V gene has CDR1 SNHLY and CDR2 FYNNEI. V was pared by 5 bases and J by 4 bases, with 11 bases between. CDR3 protein: CASSLQGATEAFF. The CDR3 region has the DNA TGTGCCAGCAGTCTACAGGGCGCCACTGAAGCTTTCTTT.

This rearrangement joins TRBV15 to TRBJ2-2; D not resolved. Trimming removed 1 base at V and 2 bases at J, with 5 bases between. CDR3 length: 14 amino acids. Per germline, CDR1 LNHNV and CDR2 YYDKDF (reference sequence). CDR3 sequence (DNA): TGTGCCACCAGCAGAGGAAGTAACACCGGGGAGCTGTTTTTT. Translating it yields CATSRGSNTGELFF. The variable domain in full, completed from reference TRBV15 and TRBJ2-2, reads DAMVIQNPRYQVTQFGKPVTLSCSQTLNHNVMYWYQQKSSQAPKLLFHYYDKDFNNEADTPDNFQSRRPNTSFCFLDIRSPGLGDTAMYLCATSRGSNTGELFFGEGSRLTVL.

With respect to this clonotype: With a much larger clone just one base away, this may be a read error. The chain links TRBV4-1 to TRBJ2-7; D uncertain. The CDR3 is 16 amino acids. Per germline, CDR1 MGHRA and CDR2 YSYEKL. V was pared by 0 bases and J by 2 bases, with 14 bases between. DNA for the CDR3: TGCGCCAGCAGCCAAGATGATAGGACGGTCCCCTACGAGCAGTACTTC. It is translated as CASSQDDRTVPYEQYF.

This clonotype came up many times. J is TRBJ2-7 and V is TRBV2, with D tentatively TRBD1 (5 bases). The CDR3 is made up of 15 amino acids. V was trimmed by 2 bases and J by 9 bases, leaving 20 bases between them. The V gene's germline CDR1 is SNHLY and CDR2 FYNNEI. The CDR3 reads CASSENDRGVSGQYF. CDR3 bases: TGTGCCAGCAGTGAAAACGACAGAGGAGTGTCCGGGCAGTACTTC.

V is TRBV7-9 and J is TRBJ2-7, with 10 nucleotides matching TRBD1. The CDR3 sequence is 15 residues long. The trim removed 5 bases at V and 2 bases at J, leaving 6 bases unmatched. Looked up from germline, CDR1 is SEHNR and CDR2 is FQNEAQ (reference sequence). DNA of the CDR3: TGTGCCAGCAGCGGCCGGGACAGGGGCCCCTACGAGCAGTACTTC. Protein product: CASSGRDRGPYEQYF.

V and J are TRBV9 and TRBJ1-1; D unclear. The CDR3 extends over 13 amino acids. Per the germline V gene, CDR1 is SGDLS and CDR2 is YYNGEE. The V end lost 4 bases, the J end lost 6 bases, and 13 bases lay between the germline ends. CDR3 amino acids: CASSLGSLPEAFF. For the CDR3, the DNA is TGTGCCAGCAGCTTGGGGAGTCTTCCTGAAGCTTTCTTT.

The chain has TRBV10-3 and TRBJ2-3; 8 nucleotides align to TRBD2. This CDR3 is 15 amino acids long. V shed 3 bases and J 4 bases; nucleotides not matched to a gene: 6. Germline CDR1 and CDR2: ENHRY and SYGVKD. The CDR3 here is CAISERAGVPDTQYF. Here the CDR3 DNA reads TGTGCCATCAGTGAAAGAGCGGGAGTCCCAGATACGCAGTATTTT.

The gene calls are TRBV20-1 and TRBJ2-7; 10 positions match TRBD1. CDR1 and CDR2 from the germline V gene are DFQATT and SNEGSKA (reference sequence). The V segment lost 5 bases and the J segment 3 bases; nucleotides outside the gene matches: 10. CDR3 size: 15 residues. In nucleotides, the CDR3 is TGCAGTGCTGGGGATGGACAGGGGGACCACTACGAGCAGTACTTC. It yields the protein CSAGDGQGDHYEQYF.

This chain connects TRBV12-3 or TRBV12-4 to TRBJ2-5, with D unresolved. Trimming took 6 bases from V and 2 from J, leaving 19 bases between them. This CDR3 comprises 16 residues. CDR3 region: CASSVSVLGLQETQYF. The CDR3 nucleotides are TGTGCCAGCAGCGTCTCGGTTTTAGGCCTACAAGAGACCCAGTACTTC.

This chain uses TRBV29-1 with TRBJ2-2, with D tentatively TRBD2 (5 bases). Germline V gene sequence: CDR1 SQVTM, CDR2 ANQGSEA. This CDR3 has 12 amino acids. Deletions cut 5 bases from V and 1 base from J, with 5 bases between. CDR3 coding DNA: TGCAGCGTTCGGGGGAACACCGGGGAGCTGTTTTTT. The encoded protein is CSVRGNTGELFF.

This clonotype appeared a single time. One end of the junction does not line up with germline, which may come from a read error. This chain links TRBV7-9 with TRBJ2-1; D is ambiguous. This CDR3 spans 12 amino acids. From germline, CDR1 is SEHNR and CDR2 FQNEAQ (reference sequence). DNA for the CDR3: TGTGCCGGCAGCTTGGGTCACAATGAGCAGTTCTTC. It specifies CAGSLGHNEQFF.

The genes are TRBV25-1 and TRBJ2-3; possible D gene TRBD2, 6 bases. The germline V gene has CDR1 MGHDK and CDR2 SYGVNS. The CDR3 loop spans 15 amino acids. Trimming took off 3 bases at V and 2 bases at J, with 12 bases between the two ends. CDR3 coding DNA: TGTGCCAGCAGTGACAGTGGAGGGATCACAGATACGCAGTATTTT. Residues: CASSDSGGITDTQYF.

This clonotype appeared a single time. The V call is TRBV7-2, the J call TRBJ1-3, with 8 nucleotides matching TRBD1. Germline V CDR1 and CDR2: SGHTA, FQGNSA. The J segment lost 1 base and the V segment lost 3 bases, leaving 5 bases of the junction unmatched. The CDR3 sequence is 16 residues long. CDR3 bases: TGTGCCAGCAGCTTGGACACAGGGGGGTCTGGAAACACCATATATTTT. The encoded protein is CASSLDTGGSGNTIYF.

The gene calls are TRBV19 and TRBJ2-7, with D uncertain. This CDR3 region has 16 residues. The ends were cut back, 7 bases at V and 0 bases at J, with 19 bases in the middle. Per the germline V gene, CDR1 is LNHDA and CDR2 is SQIVND (reference sequence). The CDR3 DNA follows: TGTGCCAGTAATACGGTCCAGGCCCGAACCTCCTACGAGCAGTACTTC. This gives the protein CASNTVQARTSYEQYF.

The rearrangement links TRBV15 to TRBJ1-5; 10 nucleotides agree with TRBD1. V shed 7 bases and J 4 bases; nucleotides not matched to a gene: 1. The germline gives CDR1 LNHNV, CDR2 YYDKDF (reference sequence). The CDR3 is made up of 13 amino acids. This chain's CDR3 is CATKDRGNQPQHF. CDR3 nucleotide sequence: TGTGCCACCAAGGACAGGGGGAATCAGCCCCAGCATTTT.